This record covers a single T cell receptor beta chain. This sample stems from a study of blood T cell repertoires in COVID-19. Whole-study context: Material from acute and convalescent COVID-19 was sourced from the United States, Italy and Spain. Sources were T cells, B-cell-depleted T cells, or PBMCs; the material itself was cDNA or gDNA.

CDR1 LGHDT and CDR2 YNNKEL come from the germline V gene (reference sequence). V lost 0 bases, J lost 8 bases, and 23 bases lay in between. The CDR3 extends over 18 amino acids. Per the study methods: Counts of nucleated cells, estimated from reference gene primer amplification, were obtained. Method: immunoSEQ multiplex PCR; TCRdb's copy keeps in-frame clones and lacks some. V and J calls and clone size follow that table, whereas D and trimming were derived from the DNA. The profile shows 80,000 or so clones, roughly 80% of them singletons. The source is an older woman with acute or convalescent COVID-19. Sequenced material: peripheral blood. V gene TRBV3-1 (or the pseudogene TRBV3-2) combines with J gene TRBJ2-1, with a weak D call TRBD2 (5 bases). The CDR3 protein is CASSQDVTVALRRDEQFF. CDR3 coding DNA: TGTGCCAGCAGCCAAGATGTAACGGTAGCGCTGAGAAGGGATGAGCAGTTCTTC.